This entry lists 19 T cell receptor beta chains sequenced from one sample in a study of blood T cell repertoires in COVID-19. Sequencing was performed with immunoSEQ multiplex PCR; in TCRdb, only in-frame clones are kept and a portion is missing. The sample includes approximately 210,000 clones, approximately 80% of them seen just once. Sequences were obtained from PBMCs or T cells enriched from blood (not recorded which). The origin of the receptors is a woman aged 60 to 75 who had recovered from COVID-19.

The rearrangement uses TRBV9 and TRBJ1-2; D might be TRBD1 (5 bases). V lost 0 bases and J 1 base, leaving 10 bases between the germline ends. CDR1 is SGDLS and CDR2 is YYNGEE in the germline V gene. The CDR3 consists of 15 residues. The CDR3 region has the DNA TGTGCCAGCAGCGTAGCTGACAGCAATAACTATGGCTACACCTTC. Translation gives CASSVADSNNYGYTF.

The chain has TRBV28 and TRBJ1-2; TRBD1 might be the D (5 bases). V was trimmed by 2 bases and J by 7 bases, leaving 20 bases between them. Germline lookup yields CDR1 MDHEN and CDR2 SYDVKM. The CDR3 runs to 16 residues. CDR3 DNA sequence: TGTGCCAGCAGTTTAAGAGGGCGGAGGGGTAGAGGTGGCTACACCTTC. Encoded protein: CASSLRGRRGRGGYTF.

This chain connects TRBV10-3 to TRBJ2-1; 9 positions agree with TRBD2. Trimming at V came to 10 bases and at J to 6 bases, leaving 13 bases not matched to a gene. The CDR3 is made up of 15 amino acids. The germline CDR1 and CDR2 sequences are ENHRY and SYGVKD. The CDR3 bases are TGTGCCACCAGGAAGAATAGCGGGAGTGGCAATGAGCAGTTCTTC. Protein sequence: CATRKNSGSGNEQFF.

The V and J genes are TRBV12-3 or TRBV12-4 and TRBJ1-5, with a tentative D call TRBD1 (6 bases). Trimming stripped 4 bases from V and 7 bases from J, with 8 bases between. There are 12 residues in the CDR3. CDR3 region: CASSWGRQPQHF. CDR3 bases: TGTGCCAGCAGTTGGGGGCGACAGCCCCAGCATTTT.

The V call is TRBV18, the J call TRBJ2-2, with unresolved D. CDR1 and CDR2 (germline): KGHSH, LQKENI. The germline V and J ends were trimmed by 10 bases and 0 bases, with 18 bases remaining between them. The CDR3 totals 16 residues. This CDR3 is CATHLRGSTNTGELFF. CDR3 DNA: TGTGCCACCCACTTAAGAGGCAGCACGAACACCGGGGAGCTGTTTTTT. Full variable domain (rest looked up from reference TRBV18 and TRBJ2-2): NAGVMQNPRHLVRRRGQEARLRCSPMKGHSHVYWYRQLPEEGLKFMVYLQKENIIDESGMPKERFSAEFPKEGPSILRIQQVVRGDSAAYFCATHLRGSTNTGELFFGEGSRLTVL.

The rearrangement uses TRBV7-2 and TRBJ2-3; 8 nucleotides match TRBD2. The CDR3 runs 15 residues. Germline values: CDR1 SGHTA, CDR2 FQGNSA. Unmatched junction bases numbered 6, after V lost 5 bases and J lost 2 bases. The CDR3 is CASSILAVFTDTQYF. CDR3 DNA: TGTGCCAGCAGCATACTAGCGGTTTTCACAGATACGCAGTATTTT.

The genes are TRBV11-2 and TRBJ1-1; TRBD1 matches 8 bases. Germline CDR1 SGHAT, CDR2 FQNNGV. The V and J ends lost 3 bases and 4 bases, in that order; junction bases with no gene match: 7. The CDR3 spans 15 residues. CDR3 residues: CASSFLRGRITEAFF. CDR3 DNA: TGTGCCAGCAGCTTCCTCAGGGGGCGAATCACTGAAGCTTTCTTT.

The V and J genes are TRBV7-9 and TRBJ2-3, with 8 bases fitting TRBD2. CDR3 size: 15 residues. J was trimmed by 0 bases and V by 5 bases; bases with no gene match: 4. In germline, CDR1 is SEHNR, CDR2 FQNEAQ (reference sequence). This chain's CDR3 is CASSRGRQSTDTQYF. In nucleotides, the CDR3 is TGTGCCAGCAGCCGCGGGAGGCAAAGCACAGATACGCAGTATTTT.

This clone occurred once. This CDR3 is CASSLNFYEQYF. The CDR3 nucleotides are TGTGCCAGCAGCTTGAACTTCTACGAGCAGTACTTC. The V and J genes are TRBV7-9 and TRBJ2-7; D unclear. The V end was cut by 3 bases, the J end by 3 bases, with 6 bases between. Germline CDR1 is SEHNR and CDR2 is FQNEAQ (reference sequence). This CDR3 is built from 12 residues.

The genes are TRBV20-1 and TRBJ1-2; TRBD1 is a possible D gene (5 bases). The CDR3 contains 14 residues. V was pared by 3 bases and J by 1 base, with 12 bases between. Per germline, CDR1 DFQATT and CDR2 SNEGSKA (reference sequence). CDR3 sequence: CSASGTGNNYGYTF. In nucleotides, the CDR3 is TGCAGTGCTAGTGGGACCGGGAATAACTATGGCTACACCTTC.

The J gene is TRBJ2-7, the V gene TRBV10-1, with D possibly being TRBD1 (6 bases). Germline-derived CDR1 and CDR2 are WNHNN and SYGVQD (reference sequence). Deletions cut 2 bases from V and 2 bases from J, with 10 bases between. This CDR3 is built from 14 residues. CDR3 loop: CASSEKGDTYEQYF. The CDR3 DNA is TGCGCCAGCAGTGAGAAGGGGGATACCTACGAGCAGTACTTC.

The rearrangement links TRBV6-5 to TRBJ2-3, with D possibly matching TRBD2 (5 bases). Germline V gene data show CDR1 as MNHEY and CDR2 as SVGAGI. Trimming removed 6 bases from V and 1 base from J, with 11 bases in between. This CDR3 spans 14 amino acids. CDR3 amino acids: CASSRGSGTDTQYF. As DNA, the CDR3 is TGTGCCAGCAGCCGAGGGAGCGGCACAGATACGCAGTATTTT.

This CDR3 is CASSLALAGETQYF. In DNA, the CDR3 is TGTGCCAGCAGCCTAGCACTAGCTGGCGAGACCCAGTACTTC. The chain is built from TRBV5-6 and TRBJ2-5; D may be TRBD2 (6 bases). V lost 4 bases, J lost 5 bases, and 15 bases lay in between. Germline loops: CDR1 SGHDT, CDR2 YYEEEE. The CDR3 spans 14 residues.

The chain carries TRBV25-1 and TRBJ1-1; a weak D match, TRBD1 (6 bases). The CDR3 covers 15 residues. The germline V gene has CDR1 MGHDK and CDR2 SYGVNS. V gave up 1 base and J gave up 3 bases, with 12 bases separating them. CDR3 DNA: TGTGCCAGCAGTGAATGGGGCGGGGGGCACACTGAAGCTTTCTTT. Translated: CASSEWGGGHTEAFF.

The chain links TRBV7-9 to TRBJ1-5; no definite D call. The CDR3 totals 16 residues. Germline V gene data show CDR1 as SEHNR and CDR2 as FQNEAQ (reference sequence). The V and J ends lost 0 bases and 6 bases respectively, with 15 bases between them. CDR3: CASSLAVNSHSQPQHF. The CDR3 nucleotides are TGTGCCAGCAGCTTAGCCGTGAACAGCCACAGTCAGCCCCAGCATTTT.

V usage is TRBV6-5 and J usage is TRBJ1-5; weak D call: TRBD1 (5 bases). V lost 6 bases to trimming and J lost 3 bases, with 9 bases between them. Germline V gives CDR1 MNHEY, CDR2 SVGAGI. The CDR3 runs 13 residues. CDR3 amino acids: CASRVTVNQPQHF. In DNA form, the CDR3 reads TGTGCCAGCAGGGTGACAGTCAATCAGCCCCAGCATTTT.

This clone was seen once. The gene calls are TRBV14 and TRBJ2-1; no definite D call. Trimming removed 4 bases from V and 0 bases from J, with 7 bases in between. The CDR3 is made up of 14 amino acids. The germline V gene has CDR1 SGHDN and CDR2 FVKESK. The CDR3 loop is CASSPVSSYNEQFF. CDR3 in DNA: TGTGCCAGCAGCCCTGTTAGCTCCTACAATGAGCAGTTCTTC.

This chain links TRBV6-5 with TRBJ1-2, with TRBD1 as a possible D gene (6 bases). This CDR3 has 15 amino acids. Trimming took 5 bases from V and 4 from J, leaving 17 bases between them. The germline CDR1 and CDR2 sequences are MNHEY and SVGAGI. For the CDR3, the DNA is TGTGCCAGCAGTAGAGGAGCGCTGACAGGCTATGGCTACACCTTC. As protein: CASSRGALTGYGYTF.

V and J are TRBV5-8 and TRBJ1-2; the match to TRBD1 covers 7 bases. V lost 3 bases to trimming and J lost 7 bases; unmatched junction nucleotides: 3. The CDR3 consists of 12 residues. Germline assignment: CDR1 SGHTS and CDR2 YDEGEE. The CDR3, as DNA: TGTGCCAGCAGCTCTGACAGGGTTGGCTACACCTTC. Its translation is CASSSDRVGYTF. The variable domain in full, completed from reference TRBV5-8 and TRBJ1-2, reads EAGVTQSPTHLIKTRGQQATLRCSPISGHTSVYWYQQALGLGLQFLLWYDEGEERNRGNFPPRFSGRQFPNYSSELNVNALELEDSALYLCASSSDRVGYTFGSGTRLTVV.